These 21 T cell receptor beta chains were all obtained from the same sample, sequenced in a study of OX40 agonist ivuxolimab in advanced cancers. Profiling relied on immunoSEQ multiplex PCR, and the TCRdb table lists in-frame clones only, not all of them. Of around 40,000 clones in the sample, 75% to 90% were seen once. This specimen was CD4+ or CD8+ T cells sorted from blood, taken in a trial of the OX40 agonist ivuxolimab. Source of these receptors: an adult with an advanced solid tumor such as melanoma, head and neck, liver or kidney cancer.

This clone is medium-sized by share. The chain employs TRBV4-1 and TRBJ1-5; no definite D call. The CDR3 sequence is 13 residues long. Germline-derived CDR1 and CDR2 are MGHRA and YSYEKL. Trimming took off 0 bases at V and 7 bases at J, with 7 bases between the two ends. The DNA for the CDR3 is TGCGCCAGCAGCCAAGACCCAGAACAGCCCCAGCATTTT. This translates into CASSQDPEQPQHF.

This chain joins TRBV29-1 and TRBJ2-3; TRBD2 agrees at 7 bases. The CDR3 is 13 residues long. The V gene's germline CDR1 is SQVTM and CDR2 ANQGSEA. The junction had 9 bases not matched to a gene; V was cut back by 8 bases and J by 4 bases. The CDR3 bases are TGCAGCACCGGTGGGGGGGGGTCAGATACGCAGTATTTT. Translating it yields CSTGGGGSDTQYF.

This clone was observed a single time. The gene calls are TRBV28 and TRBJ2-6; D gene ambiguous. Germline V CDR1 and CDR2: MDHEN, SYDVKM. Trimming took 7 bases from V and 2 from J, leaving 15 bases between them. This CDR3 is 16 amino acids long. The CDR3 reads CASISRASAGANVLTF. Written as DNA, the CDR3 is TGTGCCAGCATCTCCCGGGCCTCAGCTGGGGCCAACGTCCTGACTTTC. Drawing the rest from reference TRBV28 and TRBJ2-6, the complete variable domain is DVKVTQSSRYLVKRTGEKVFLECVQDMDHENMFWYRQDPGLGLRLIYFSYDVKMKEKGDIPEGYSVSREKKERFSLILESASTNQTSMYLCASISRASAGANVLTFGAGSRLTVL.

The V call is TRBV28, the J call TRBJ1-2; D possibly corresponds to TRBD1 (5 bases). Germline CDR1 reads MDHEN; CDR2 reads SYDVKM. V lost 8 bases and J lost 8, with 15 bases in between. The CDR3 covers 12 residues. CDR3 nucleotide sequence: TGTGCCAGCGGGGCAAGTATCCGCGGCTACACCTTC. Translating gives CASGASIRGYTF.

The rearrangement uses TRBV4-2 and TRBJ2-2; 7 bases agree with TRBD1. CDR1 and CDR2 (germline): LGHNA, YNFKEQ. Unmatched junction bases numbered 6, after V lost 4 bases and J lost 1 base. There are 16 residues in the CDR3. This CDR3 reads CASSPKGARNTGELFF. The CDR3 DNA follows: TGTGCCAGCAGCCCCAAGGGGGCGAGGAACACCGGGGAGCTGTTTTTT.

The J gene is TRBJ2-5, the V gene TRBV5-1; TRBD1 matches at 8 bases. Germline CDR1 is SGHRS and CDR2 is YFSETQ. Trimming cost V 4 bases and J 3 bases; bases outside gene matches: 5. The CDR3 consists of 14 residues. As DNA, the CDR3 is TGCGCCAGCAGCACGGGGACAGGTGAAGAGACCCAGTACTTC. It specifies CASSTGTGEETQYF.

J is TRBJ1-3 and V is TRBV25-1; D is unresolved. The CDR3 is 12 residues long. Germline CDR1 is MGHDK and CDR2 is SYGVNS. The V and J ends lost 6 bases and 6 bases respectively, with 9 bases between them. The CDR3 DNA is TGTGCCAGCAGAGAAACAGAAAACACCATATATTTT. This sequence encodes CASRETENTIYF.

The chain joins TRBV9 to TRBJ2-5, with a weak D call TRBD1 (6 bases). The CDR3 covers 13 residues. Trimming took off 1 base at V and 4 bases at J, with 8 bases between the two ends. CDR1 and CDR2 from the germline V gene are SGDLS and YYNGEE. CDR3 protein: CASSVNRAETQYF. In DNA form, the CDR3 reads TGTGCCAGCAGCGTAAACAGGGCAGAGACCCAGTACTTC.

The chain employs TRBV7-2 and TRBJ2-1; D is unclear. Germline V CDR1 and CDR2: SGHTA, FQGNSA. The CDR3 is 14 amino acids. V lost 5 bases and J 6 bases, leaving 14 bases between the germline ends. The CDR3 is CASSPLRSGNEQFF. The DNA for the CDR3 is TGTGCCAGCAGCCCGCTCAGGTCCGGCAATGAGCAGTTCTTC.

J is TRBJ2-7 and V is TRBV10-3; 14 bases are shared with TRBD2. From germline, CDR1 is ENHRY and CDR2 SYGVKD. V trimming: 1 base; J trimming: 12 bases; junction bases outside the gene matches: 8. The CDR3 length is 15 residues. Here the CDR3 DNA reads TGTGCCATCAGTGAGTTGGGGACTAGCGGGAGTGAAGGGTACTTC. Its protein product is CAISELGTSGSEGYF.

CDR3 bases: TGTGCCTGGGGGCTAGGTAGAAATACGCAGTATTTT. It is translated as CAWGLGRNTQYF. The chain combines TRBV30 with TRBJ2-3; no clear D. Trimming removed 5 bases at V and 7 bases at J, with 13 bases between. Per the germline V gene, CDR1 is GTSNPN and CDR2 is SVGIG (reference sequence). The CDR3 covers 12 residues. Supplemented by reference TRBV30 and TRBJ2-3, the full variable domain reads SQTIHQWPATLVQPVGSPLSLECTVEGTSNPNLYWYRQAAGRGLQLLFYSVGIGQISSEVPQNLSASRPQDRQFILSSKKLLLSDSGFYLCAWGLGRNTQYFGPGTRLTVL.

This clone appeared a few times. This rearrangement joins TRBV9 to TRBJ2-3, with 10 bases aligning to TRBD1. V gave up 0 bases and J gave up 5 bases; unmatched junction bases: 6. This CDR3 spans 16 amino acids. CDR1 and CDR2 (germline): SGDLS, YYNGEE. The CDR3 sequence: CASSVASTGGLDTQYF. The CDR3 coding sequence is TGTGCCAGCAGCGTAGCTTCGACAGGGGGCCTAGATACGCAGTATTTT.

The chain couples TRBV28 to TRBJ1-2; no definite D call. From germline, CDR1 is MDHEN and CDR2 SYDVKM. With 2 bases removed from V and 0 bases from J, the gap between germline ends came to 4 bases. The CDR3 contains 13 residues. The chain's CDR3 is CASSLGSNYGYTF. In DNA, the CDR3 is TGTGCCAGCAGTTTAGGTTCTAACTATGGCTACACCTTC.

This sequence joins TRBV28 and TRBJ2-7; TRBD2 might be the D (6 bases). CDR3 length: 15 residues. Germline-derived CDR1 and CDR2 are MDHEN and SYDVKM. The ends were cut back, 5 bases at V and 7 bases at J, with 21 bases in the middle. CDR3 sequence: CASSGDWGVGGEQYF. The CDR3 DNA follows: TGTGCCAGCAGTGGGGACTGGGGGGTTGGGGGAGAGCAGTACTTC.

As regards this clone: One end of the junction fails to match germline, which may point to a read error. The CDR3 loop is CARRLAGVEQYF. CDR3 nucleotide sequence: TGCGCCCGCAGACTAGCGGGAGTCGAGCAGTACTTC. The chain recombines TRBV10-2 with TRBJ2-7; 12 bases align to TRBD2. The germline V gene has CDR1 WSHSY and CDR2 SAAADI. The CDR3 sequence is 12 residues long.

The chain combines TRBV29-1 with TRBJ2-1; D gene unclear. Between the trimmed V and J ends, which lost 6 bases and 6 bases, there was a span of 12 bases. The CDR3 is made up of 12 amino acids. The V gene's germline CDR1 is SQVTM and CDR2 ANQGSEA. The CDR3 sequence: CSVGPGGNEQFF. The CDR3 DNA is TGCAGCGTGGGCCCCGGTGGCAATGAGCAGTTCTTC.

V is TRBV5-4 and J is TRBJ2-1, with 9 bases aligning to TRBD1. V lost 4 bases, J lost 2 bases, and 7 bases stayed unmatched. The CDR3 has 16 residues. In germline, CDR1 is SGHNT, CDR2 YYREEE (reference sequence). The DNA of the CDR3 is TGTGCCAGCAGCGACCCGACAGGGGGAGCCTACAATGAGCAGTTCTTC. Its translation: CASSDPTGGAYNEQFF.

V is TRBV5-4 and J is TRBJ1-2, with 7 bases matching TRBD1. The germline gives CDR1 SGHNT, CDR2 YYREEE (reference sequence). CDR3 length equals 15 residues. V trimming: 4 bases; J trimming: 7 bases; junction bases outside the gene matches: 13. CDR3 sequence: CASSHKGGADFGYTF. As DNA, the CDR3 is TGTGCCAGCAGCCATAAAGGGGGCGCGGATTTTGGCTACACCTTC.

This clone has a handful of counts. V gene TRBV5-1 combines with J gene TRBJ1-2, with TRBD1 matching 9 bases. This CDR3 is built from 15 residues. In germline, CDR1 is SGHRS, CDR2 YFSETQ. With 0 bases clipped from V and 6 bases from J, the junction kept 6 bases outside the gene matches. CDR3 bases: TGCGCCAGCAGCTTGGGGGACAGGGTCGCCAATGGCTACACCTTC. This codes for CASSLGDRVANGYTF.

The V and J genes are TRBV5-1 and TRBJ2-5; TRBD2 matches 10 bases. Germline CDR1 is SGHRS and CDR2 is YFSETQ. The CDR3 consists of 17 residues. J lost 2 bases, V lost 0 bases, and 7 bases had no gene match. This CDR3 is CASSLAAGLAAQETQYF. CDR3 sequence (DNA): TGCGCCAGCAGCTTGGCCGCTGGACTAGCGGCACAAGAGACCCAGTACTTC.

This clone was seen once. The chain combines TRBV5-1 with TRBJ2-7; D is uncertain. CDR3 length: 14 residues. CDR1 and CDR2 (germline): SGHRS, YFSETQ. Trimming removed 0 bases at V and 1 base at J, with 8 bases between. The CDR3 nucleotides read TGCGCCAGCAGCTTGGCTGGACGGTCCTACGAGCAGTACTTC. As protein: CASSLAGRSYEQYF.